This T cell receptor beta chain is from a study of vaccination and CD4 T cells after COVID-19. Across the whole study: Six males and four females, two Hispanic, made up the convalescents. Convalescent patients gave post-COVID blood a median about 110 days post-diagnosis, range 35 to 161. Overlapping spike peptides of SARS-CoV-2, HCoV-NL63, HCoV-OC43 and HCoV-229E were used, and cells were stimulated with them.

The time point here: late sampling 161 to 241 days after vaccination in a few convalescent patients. The sample's treatment: roughly 11-day PBMC culture with coronavirus spike peptide pools or control peptides (ViraFEST assay). Sample share makes this clonotype medium-sized (0.01 to 0.1%). Its antigen is as yet unknown. This CDR3 is built from 17 residues. The germline V gene encodes CDR1 LNHDA and CDR2 SQIVND (reference sequence). Trimming removed 4 bases at V and 1 base at J, with 17 bases between. The Oncomine TCR Beta short-read assay sequenced DNA from cultured CD4+ T cells. From the PCR reads, TCRdb called clonotypes with MiXCR, one entry per CDR3 protein. This table has about 25,000 distinct CDR3 sequences, roughly a third appearing once.

The TCR comes from a human donor who had recovered from COVID-19. This rearrangement joins TRBV19 to TRBJ1-5; TRBD1 is a possible D gene (5 bases). Specimen: CD4+ T cells from blood, cultured in vitro, collected about 7 months after SARS-CoV-2 vaccination. The CDR3 protein is CASSTGTGYHSNQPQHF. Here the CDR3 DNA reads TGTGCCAGTAGTACAGGGACCGGGTACCACAGCAATCAGCCCCAGCATTTT.